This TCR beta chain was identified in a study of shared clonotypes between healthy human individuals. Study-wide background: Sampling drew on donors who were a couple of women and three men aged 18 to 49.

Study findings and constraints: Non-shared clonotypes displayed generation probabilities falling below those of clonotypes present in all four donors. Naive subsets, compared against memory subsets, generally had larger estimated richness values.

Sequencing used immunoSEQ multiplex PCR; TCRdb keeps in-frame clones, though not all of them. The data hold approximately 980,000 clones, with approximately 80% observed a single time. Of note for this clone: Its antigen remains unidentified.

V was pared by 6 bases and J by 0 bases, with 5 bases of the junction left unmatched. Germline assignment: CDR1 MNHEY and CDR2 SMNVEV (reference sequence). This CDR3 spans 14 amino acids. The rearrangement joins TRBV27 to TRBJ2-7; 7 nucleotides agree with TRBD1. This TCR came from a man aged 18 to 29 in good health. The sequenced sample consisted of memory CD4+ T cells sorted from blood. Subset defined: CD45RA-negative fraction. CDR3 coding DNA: TGTGCCAGCAGACCCCGGGACAGCTCCTACGAGCAGTACTTC. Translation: CASRPRDSSYEQYF.